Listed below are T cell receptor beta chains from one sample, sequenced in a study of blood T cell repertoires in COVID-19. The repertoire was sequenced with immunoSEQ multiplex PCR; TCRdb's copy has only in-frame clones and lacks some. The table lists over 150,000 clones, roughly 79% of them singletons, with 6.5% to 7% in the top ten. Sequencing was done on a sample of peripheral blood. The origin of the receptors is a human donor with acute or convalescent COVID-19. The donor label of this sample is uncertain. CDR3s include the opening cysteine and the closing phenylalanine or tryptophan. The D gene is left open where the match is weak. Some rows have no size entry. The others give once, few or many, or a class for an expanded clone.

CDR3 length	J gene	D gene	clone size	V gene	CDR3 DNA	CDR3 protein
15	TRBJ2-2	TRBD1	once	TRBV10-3	TGTGCCATCAGTCCCTCGGACAGGGGGAACGGGGAGCTGTTTTTT	CAISPSDRGNGELFF
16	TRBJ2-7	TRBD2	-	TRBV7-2	TGTGCCAGCAGCTTAGCTGGACTAGCGGCCGCCTACGAGCAGTACTTC	CASSLAGLAAAYEQYF
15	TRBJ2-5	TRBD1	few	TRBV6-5	TGTGCCAGCGCTAAAGGGACAGGGAGGGTAGAGACCCAGTACTTC	CASAKGTGRVETQYF
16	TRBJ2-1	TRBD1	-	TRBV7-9	TGTGCCAGCAGCTTGCAGCCGGGACAGGGTTGGAGTGAGCAGTTCTTC	CASSLQPGQGWSEQFF
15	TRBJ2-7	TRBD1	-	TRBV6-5	TGTGCCAGCAGTTACGGTCCGGGACAGGGGGGAGAGCAGTACTTC	CASSYGPGQGGEQYF
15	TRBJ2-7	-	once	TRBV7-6	TGTGCCAGCAGCTTAGAGGTCGGGATTCACTACGAGCAGTACTTC	CASSLEVGIHYEQYF
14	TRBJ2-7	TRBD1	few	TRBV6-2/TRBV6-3	TGTGCCAGCAGCCGGGACAGGGACCCCTACGAGCAGTACTTC	CASSRDRDPYEQYF
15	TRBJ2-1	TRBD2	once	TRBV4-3	TGCGCCAGCAGCCAATCGACGGGAGGGGGGAATGAGCAGTTCTTC	CASSQSTGGGNEQFF
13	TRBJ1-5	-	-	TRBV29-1	TGCAGCGTTGGGGAGATAAGCAATCAGCCCCAGCATTTT	CSVGEISNQPQHF
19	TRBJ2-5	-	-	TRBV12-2	TGTGCAAGTCGCCCGACAGGGTATTGGTATGTCCTCGACCAAGAGACCCAGTACTTC	CASRPTGYWYVLDQETQYF
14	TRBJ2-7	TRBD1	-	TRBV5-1	TGCGCCAGCAGGACCGGGACAGGATCCTACGAGCAGTACTTC	CASRTGTGSYEQYF
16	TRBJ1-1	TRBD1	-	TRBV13	TGTGCCAGCAGCCCCACCCCGGGACAGGGGGTCCCTGAAGCTTTCTTT	CASSPTPGQGVPEAFF
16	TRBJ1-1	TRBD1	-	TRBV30	TGTGCCTGGAGACCCCGGGACAGGGTTAGGGTCACTGAAGCTTTCTTT	CAWRPRDRVRVTEAFF
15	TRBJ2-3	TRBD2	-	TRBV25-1	TGTGCCAGCAGTTTTAGCGGGAGCACTTGGGATACGCAGTATTTT	CASSFSGSTWDTQYF
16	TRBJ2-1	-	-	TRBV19	TGTGCCAGTAGCCCAATTGCTGGAGGCCCTGGGAATGAGCAGTTCTTC	CASSPIAGGPGNEQFF
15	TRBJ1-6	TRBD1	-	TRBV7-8	TGTGCCAGCAGCTTAAGGACAGGGGATAATTCACCCCTCCACTTT	CASSLRTGDNSPLHF
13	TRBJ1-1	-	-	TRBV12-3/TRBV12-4	TGTGCCAGCAGTTTAAGGACAGACACTGAAGCTTTCTTT	CASSLRTDTEAFF
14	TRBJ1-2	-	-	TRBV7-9	TGTGCCAGCAGCTTAGATAGGGGCTACTATGGCTACACCTTC	CASSLDRGYYGYTF
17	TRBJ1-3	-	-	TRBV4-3	TGCGCCAGCAGCCAAGATTATGACACAGCCTCTGGAAACACCATATATTTT	CASSQDYDTASGNTIYF
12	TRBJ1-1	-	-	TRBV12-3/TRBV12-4	TGTGCCAGCAGTTTAATGGCCGGGGAAGCTTTCTTT	CASSLMAGEAFF
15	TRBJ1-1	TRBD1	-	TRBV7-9	TGTGCCAGCACCCATTGGGGGACAGGGGAACGGGAAGCTTTCTTT	CASTHWGTGEREAFF
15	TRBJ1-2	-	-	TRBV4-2	TGTGCCAGCAGCTCTTCTCAGGGGAGTAACTATGGCTACACCTTC	CASSSSQGSNYGYTF
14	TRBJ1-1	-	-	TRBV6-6	TGTGCCAGCAGTTACGGCCAGGGAAGGCCTGAAGCTTTCTTT	CASSYGQGRPEAFF
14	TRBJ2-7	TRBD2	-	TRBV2	TGTGCCAGCAGAATCGCTAGCGGCCCCTACGAGCAGTACTTC	CASRIASGPYEQYF
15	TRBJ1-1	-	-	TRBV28	TGTGCCAGCAGTTTCTTCCGGGGTACAGGGACTGAAGCTTTCTTT	CASSFFRGTGTEAFF
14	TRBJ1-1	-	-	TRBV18	TGTGCCAGCTCAGCCCGAGGGAGCGGCACTGAAGCTTTCTTT	CASSARGSGTEAFF
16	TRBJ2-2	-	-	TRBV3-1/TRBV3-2	TGTGCCAGCGGCGTTTGGGCGGGGGCGAGCACCGGGGAGCTGTTTTTT	CASGVWAGASTGELFF
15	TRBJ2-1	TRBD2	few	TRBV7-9	TGTGCCAGCAGCCCGAGCGGGAGCTCCCACAATGAGCAGTTCTTC	CASSPSGSSHNEQFF
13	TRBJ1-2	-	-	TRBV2	TGTGCCAGCAGTGCACAGGGAAACTATGGCTACACCTTC	CASSAQGNYGYTF
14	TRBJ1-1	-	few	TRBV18	TGTGCCAGCTCGCAACAGGGATGGGATACTGAAGCTTTCTTT	CASSQQGWDTEAFF
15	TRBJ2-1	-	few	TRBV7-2	TGTGCCAGCAGCTTAGAACCGGGGGCCTACAATGAGCAGTTCTTC	CASSLEPGAYNEQFF
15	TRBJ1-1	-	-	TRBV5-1	TGCGCCAGCAGCTTGGGGAAGGGGGTGAACACTGAAGCTTTCTTT	CASSLGKGVNTEAFF
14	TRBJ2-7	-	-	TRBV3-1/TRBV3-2	TGTGCCAGCAGCCAACAGGGGTGGAGCTACGAGCAGTACTTC	CASSQQGWSYEQYF
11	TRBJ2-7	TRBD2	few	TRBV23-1	TGCCCACGGGAGGGAGGCTACGAGCAGTACTTC	CPREGGYEQYF
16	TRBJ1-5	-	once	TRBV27	TGTGCCAGCAGTTTATTGTACAGCCAAGGAGGTCAGCCCCAGCATTTT	CASSLLYSQGGQPQHF
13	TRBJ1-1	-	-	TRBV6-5	TGTGCCAGCAGTCGGACAGTCCATACTGGAGCTTTCTTT	CASSRTVHTGAFF
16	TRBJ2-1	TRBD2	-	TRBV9	TGTGCCAGCAGCGTAATGGCGGGAGGGGGTTACAATGAGCAGTTCTTC	CASSVMAGGGYNEQFF
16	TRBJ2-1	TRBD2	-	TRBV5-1	TGCGCCAGCAGCTCCGGTTGGGGCGGGAGGGCCGATGAGCAGTTCTTC	CASSSGWGGRADEQFF
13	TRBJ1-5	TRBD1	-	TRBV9	TGTGCCAGCAGCGTAGAACAGGGGCAGCCCCAGCATTTT	CASSVEQGQPQHF
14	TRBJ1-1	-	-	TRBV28	TGTGCCAGCAACCTTAGGGGCTTGAACACTGAAGCTTTCTTT	CASNLRGLNTEAFF
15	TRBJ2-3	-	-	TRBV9	TGTGCCAGCAGCGCCGACTACAGTTTGACAGATACGCAGTATTTT	CASSADYSLTDTQYF
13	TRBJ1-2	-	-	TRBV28	TGTGCCAGCAGTTTCGAGAATAACTATGGCTACACCTTC	CASSFENNYGYTF
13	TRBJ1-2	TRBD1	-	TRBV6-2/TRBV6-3	TGTGCCAGCAGCCCTACAGGGGTTCATGGCTACACCTTC	CASSPTGVHGYTF
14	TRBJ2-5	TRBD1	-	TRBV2	TGTGCCAGCAGATCCGGGACAGGGGCGGAGACCCAGTACTTC	CASRSGTGAETQYF
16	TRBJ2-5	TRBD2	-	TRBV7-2	TGTGCCAGCAGCTTCGGGGGTAGCGGGAGGTTGGAGACCCAGTACTTC	CASSFGGSGRLETQYF
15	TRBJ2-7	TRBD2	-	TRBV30	TGTGCCTGGAGCCGAGGACTAGCGGGAGATTACGAGCAGTACTTC	CAWSRGLAGDYEQYF
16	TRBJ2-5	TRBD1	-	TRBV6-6	TGTGCCAGCAGTTACTACCGGACAGGGGGAAAAGAGACCCAGTACTTC	CASSYYRTGGKETQYF
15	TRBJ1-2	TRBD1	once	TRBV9	TGTGCCAGCAGACGGACAGGGGGGTTTAACTATGGCTACACCTTC	CASRRTGGFNYGYTF
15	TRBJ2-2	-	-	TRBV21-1	TGTGCCAGCAGCCCCCGACAGGGGAGGACCGGGGAGCTGTTTTTT	CASSPRQGRTGELFF